The 21 T cell receptor beta chains presented below share a single source sample, sequenced in a study of blood T cell repertoires in COVID-19. This table comes from immunoSEQ multiplex PCR, and its TCRdb copy is limited to in-frame clones, with some not included. This table holds roughly 66,000 clones, 90% to 95% found once. The sample comprised peripheral blood. The receptors derive from a human donor in a cohort sampled during active COVID-19.

J is TRBJ1-6 and V is TRBV7-8; D remains ambiguous. The CDR3 contains 18 residues. V gave up 1 base and J gave up 0 bases, with 13 bases separating them. Germline V gives CDR1 SGHVS, CDR2 FQNEAQ. This chain's CDR3 is CASSLDRQANSYNSPLHF. The DNA for the CDR3 is TGTGCCAGCAGCTTAGATAGGCAGGCGAACTCCTATAATTCACCCCTCCACTTT.

V is TRBV6-2 or TRBV6-3 and J is TRBJ2-7; 12 bases are shared with TRBD2. Looked up from germline, CDR1 is MNHEY and CDR2 is SVGEGT. The CDR3 consists of 15 residues. V was clipped by 5 bases and J by 6 bases; unmatched bases: 8. The CDR3 nucleotides are TGTGCCAGCAGTCGACTAGCGGGAGATGGCGGCGAGCAGTACTTC. It specifies CASSRLAGDGGEQYF.

The chain recombines TRBV28 with TRBJ2-1; D unclear. V lost 3 bases and J 0 bases, leaving 6 bases between the germline ends. The CDR3 consists of 14 residues. The germline CDR1 and CDR2 sequences are MDHEN and SYDVKM. The CDR3, as DNA: TGTGCCAGCAGTTTCCACAGCTCCTACAATGAGCAGTTCTTC. Protein: CASSFHSSYNEQFF.

CDR3 bases: TGTGCCAGCAGCCCACAGGGGACCGCCGGGGAAAAACTGTTTTTT. As protein: CASSPQGTAGEKLFF. This chain connects TRBV5-8 to TRBJ1-4, with 7 positions matching TRBD1. The CDR3 is 15 amino acids. The J segment lost 8 bases and the V segment lost 4 bases, leaving 11 bases of the junction unmatched. Germline assignment: CDR1 SGHTS and CDR2 YDEGEE.

This sequence joins TRBV6-5 and TRBJ1-2; TRBD1 might be the D (5 bases). Trimming shortened V by 0 bases and J by 3 bases, and 11 bases separated the two germline ends. CDR1 is MNHEY and CDR2 is SVGAGI in the germline V gene. The CDR3 covers 15 residues. The CDR3 region has the DNA TGTGCCAGCAGTTACTCGAGGTGGGGGGACTATGGCTACACCTTC. Translation: CASSYSRWGDYGYTF.

The chain joins TRBV28 to TRBJ1-1; the D gene is possibly TRBD1 (5 bases). Germline V gene sequence: CDR1 MDHEN, CDR2 SYDVKM. CDR3 length: 15 residues. Trimming shortened V by 6 bases and J by 1 base, and 15 bases separated the two germline ends. The CDR3 DNA is TGTGCCAGCAGCACCCCAGGGCTGGGGAACACTGAAGCTTTCTTT. It codes for CASSTPGLGNTEAFF.

The rearrangement joins TRBV7-3 to TRBJ1-2; unclear D gene. CDR1 and CDR2 from the germline V gene are SGHTA and FQGTGA. V lost 2 bases to trimming and J lost 4 bases, with 8 bases between them. The CDR3 extends over 13 amino acids. CDR3 sequence reads: CASSLPGGYGYTF. In DNA form, the CDR3 reads TGTGCCAGCAGCTTACCGGGAGGCTATGGCTACACCTTC. The full variable domain, in which reference TRBV7-3 and TRBJ1-2 provide the parts outside the CDR3, is GAGVSQTPSNKVTEKGKYVELRCDPISGHTALYWYRQSLGQGPEFLIYFQGTGAADDSGLPNDRFFAVRPEGSVSTLKIQRTERGDSAVYLCASSLPGGYGYTFGSGTRLTVV.

The V gene is TRBV5-1, the J gene TRBJ1-2, with 7 nucleotides matching TRBD1. Germline CDR1 and CDR2: SGHRS and YFSETQ. CDR3 size: 13 residues. The junction had 5 bases not matched to a gene; V was cut back by 4 bases and J by 5 bases. The CDR3 nucleotides read TGCGCCAGCAGCACTACAGGGGCTTATGGCTACACCTTC. Translating gives CASSTTGAYGYTF.

V gene TRBV7-2 combines with J gene TRBJ1-6, with D tentatively TRBD1 (5 bases). The germline V gene has CDR1 SGHTA and CDR2 FQGNSA. Trimming removed 5 bases from V and 3 bases from J, with 14 bases in between. The CDR3 is 16 residues long. In DNA form, the CDR3 reads TGTGCCAGCAGCCGGCGATGGGGGGACTATAATTCACCCCTCCACTTT. This sequence encodes CASSRRWGDYNSPLHF.

The chain is built from TRBV2 and TRBJ1-4; unclear D gene. The CDR3 is made up of 14 amino acids. V lost 3 bases to trimming and J lost 7 bases, with 12 bases between them. The V gene's germline CDR1 is SNHLY and CDR2 FYNNEI. The CDR3 loop is CASSDARQPEKLFF. CDR3 sequence (DNA): TGTGCCAGCAGTGATGCCAGGCAACCTGAAAAACTGTTTTTT.

The chain joins TRBV28 to TRBJ1-3; 7 bases are shared with TRBD1. Losses at the gene ends were 5 bases for V and 4 bases for J; bases not matched to a gene: 11. Germline assignment: CDR1 MDHEN and CDR2 SYDVKM. The CDR3 has 16 residues. CDR3 DNA: TGTGCCAGCAGTCCTCACCCGGGAGGGGGCGGAAACACCATATATTTT. This encodes CASSPHPGGGGNTIYF.

Only a few counts were recorded for this clone. The chain joins TRBV27 to TRBJ2-3; 7 bases fit TRBD2. The CDR3 consists of 15 residues. Trimming removed 0 bases from V and 2 bases from J; junction bases left unmatched: 2. Germline V gives CDR1 MNHEY, CDR2 SMNVEV (reference sequence). The CDR3 protein is CASSLSLAVTDTQYF. The CDR3, as DNA: TGTGCCAGCAGTTTATCCCTAGCGGTCACAGATACGCAGTATTTT.

The V and J genes are TRBV11-3 and TRBJ2-1; D remains ambiguous. With 1 base removed from V and 7 bases from J, the gap between germline ends came to 8 bases. Germline V gene lookup returns CDR1 SGHNT and CDR2 YENEEA. CDR3 length equals 13 residues. CDR3: CASSLGSGNEQFF. Here the CDR3 DNA reads TGTGCCAGCAGCTTAGGTTCAGGAAATGAGCAGTTCTTC. The full variable domain, rest sourced from reference TRBV11-3 and TRBJ2-1, is EAGVVQSPRYKIIEKKQPVAFWCNPISGHNTLYWYLQNLGQGPELLIRYENEEAVDDSQLPKDRFSAERLKGVDSTLKIQPAELGDSAVYLCASSLGSGNEQFFGPGTRLTVL.

CDR3 residues: CASKPGQGASRRSDTQYF. The CDR3 DNA is TGTGCCAGCAAACCGGGACAGGGGGCAAGTAGGAGGTCAGATACGCAGTATTTT. This chain uses TRBV27 with TRBJ2-3, with 12 positions matching TRBD1. The CDR3 covers 18 residues. Per germline, CDR1 MNHEY and CDR2 SMNVEV (reference sequence). V was pared by 7 bases and J by 4 bases, with 15 bases of the junction left unmatched.

The chain employs TRBV11-2 and TRBJ2-3; 12 nucleotides match TRBD2. The CDR3 has 18 amino acids. The junction had 9 bases not matched to a gene; V was cut back by 1 base and J by 4 bases. Germline CDR1 and CDR2: SGHAT and FQNNGV. The CDR3 sequence is CASSLASGGAGDADTQYF. CDR3 sequence (DNA): TGTGCCAGCAGCTTAGCTAGCGGGGGGGCGGGAGATGCAGATACGCAGTATTTT.

This chain connects TRBV28 to TRBJ2-2, with 8 nucleotides matching TRBD2. The CDR3 has 15 residues. Germline V gene sequence: CDR1 MDHEN, CDR2 SYDVKM. After removal of 2 bases from V and 8 bases from J, the junction contained 7 bases not matched to a gene. The chain's CDR3 is CASSLHSGGKGELFF. The CDR3 region has the DNA TGTGCCAGCAGTTTACATTCGGGAGGGAAAGGGGAGCTGTTTTTT.

V and J are TRBV11-2 and TRBJ2-7; 8 bases are shared with TRBD2. This CDR3 comprises 15 residues. The germline V gene encodes CDR1 SGHAT and CDR2 FQNNGV. V dropped 5 bases and J dropped 0; count of bases not matched to a gene: 6. Here the CDR3 reads CASSLSSGVSYEQYF. CDR3 DNA sequence: TGTGCCAGCAGCCTCAGTAGCGGGGTCTCCTACGAGCAGTACTTC. Full variable domain (outside the CDR3, taken from reference TRBV11-2 and TRBJ2-7): EAGVAQSPRYKIIEKRQSVAFWCNPISGHATLYWYQQILGQGPKLLIQFQNNGVVDDSQLPKDRFSAERLKGVDSTLKIQPAKLEDSAVYLCASSLSSGVSYEQYFGPGTRLTVT.

The chain carries TRBV7-2 and TRBJ2-1; D may be TRBD1 (5 bases). This CDR3 is 13 amino acids long. The ends were cut back, 5 bases at V and 7 bases at J, with 12 bases in the middle. CDR1 and CDR2 (germline): SGHTA, FQGNSA. CDR3 in DNA: TGTGCCAGCAGCGCAGACAGATTAAATGAGCAGTTCTTC. This codes for CASSADRLNEQFF.

The chain uses TRBV19 and TRBJ2-1; 13 bases align to TRBD2. With V trimmed by 9 bases and J by 9 bases, 5 bases remained unmatched. Germline V gives CDR1 LNHDA, CDR2 SQIVND (reference sequence). The CDR3 contains 13 residues. The CDR3 DNA is TGTGCCAGCACTAGCGGGAGGGGGGGTGAGCAGTTCTTC. Its protein product is CASTSGRGGEQFF. Full variable domain (outside the CDR3, taken from reference TRBV19 and TRBJ2-1): DGGITQSPKYLFRKEGQNVTLSCEQNLNHDAMYWYRQDPGQGLRLIYYSQIVNDFQKGDIAEGYSVSREKKESFPLTVTSAQKNPTAFYLCASTSGRGGEQFFGPGTRLTVL.

The chain is built from TRBV19 and TRBJ2-7; 9 positions match TRBD2. The CDR3 is 14 amino acids. CDR1 is LNHDA and CDR2 is SQIVND in the germline V gene (reference sequence). V shed 8 bases and J 4 bases; nucleotides not matched to a gene: 9. CDR3 residues: CASPGGRVSYEQYF. The CDR3 DNA is TGTGCCAGTCCGGGCGGGAGGGTTTCATACGAGCAGTACTTC.

The gene calls are TRBV11-2 and TRBJ2-3; TRBD2 agrees at 12 bases. Looked up from germline, CDR1 is SGHAT and CDR2 is FQNNGV. This CDR3 is 17 amino acids long. The junction had 6 bases not matched to a gene; V was cut back by 5 bases and J by 0 bases. Here the CDR3 DNA reads TGTGCCAGCAGCCCAAGGACTAGCGGGGCTAGCACAGATACGCAGTATTTT. Amino acid sequence: CASSPRTSGASTDTQYF.